This T cell receptor beta chain came from a study of T cell repertoires in cytomegalovirus infection. Study information: Public TCR beta signatures indicated both CMV infection and matching HLA type. Notes on the study in general: Dominant in the ex vivo response were TCR beta clonotypes restricted by HLA-C and specific for CMV.

TCRdb passed the reads through MiXCR, listing each CDR3 protein once. Here the sample spans 500,000 to 600,000 distinct CDR3 sequences, about 15% being singletons. This clonotype showed up just a few times. Its antigen remains unknown. The sample taken for sequencing was CD8+ T cells from PBMCs. The source of this sequence is a human donor in good health (CMV status not recorded). Some clones in this sample may be carry-over from other donors' samples.

This CDR3 is CATSSGGGEAFF. The CDR3 nucleotides are TGTGCCACCAGCAGTGGGGGGGGAGAAGCTTTCTTT. This chain joins TRBV15 and TRBJ1-1; D perhaps matches TRBD1 (5 bases). Looked up from germline, CDR1 is LNHNV and CDR2 is YYDKDF (reference sequence). V gave up 3 bases and J gave up 8 bases, with 10 bases separating them. The CDR3 consists of 12 residues.